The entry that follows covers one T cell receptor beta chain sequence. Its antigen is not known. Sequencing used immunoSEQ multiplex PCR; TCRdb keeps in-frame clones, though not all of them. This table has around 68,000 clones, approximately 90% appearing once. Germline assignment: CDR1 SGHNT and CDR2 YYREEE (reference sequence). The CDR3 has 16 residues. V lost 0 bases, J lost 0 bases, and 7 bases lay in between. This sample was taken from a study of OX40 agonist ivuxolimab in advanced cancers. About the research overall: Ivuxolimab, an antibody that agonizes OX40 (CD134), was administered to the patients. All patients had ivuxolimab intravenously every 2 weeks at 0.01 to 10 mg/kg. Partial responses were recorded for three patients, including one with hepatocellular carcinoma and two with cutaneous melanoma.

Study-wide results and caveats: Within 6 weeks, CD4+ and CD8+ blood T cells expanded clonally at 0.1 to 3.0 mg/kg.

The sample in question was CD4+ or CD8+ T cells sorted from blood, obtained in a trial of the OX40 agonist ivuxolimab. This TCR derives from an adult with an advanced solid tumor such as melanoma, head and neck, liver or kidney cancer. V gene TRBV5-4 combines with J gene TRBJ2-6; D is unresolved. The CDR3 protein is CASSLDSGSGANVLTF. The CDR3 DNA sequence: TGTGCCAGCAGCTTGGACAGTGGCTCTGGGGCCAACGTCCTGACTTTC.